The present T cell receptor (beta chain) was sequenced within a study of blood T cell repertoires in COVID-19 (dated by TCRdb to about 2020). Describing the broader study: Samples covering the acute and convalescent phases of COVID-19 were provided by collaborators in the United States, Italy and Spain. Sample metadata almost always included a de-identified subject ID, COVID-19 status, age in years and sex. The prospective study material was composed of cDNA or gDNA derived from T cells, B-cell-depleted T cells, or PBMCs. A freely available public database, intended as a resource for researchers studying the immune response to SARS-CoV-2, is where the repertoires were released. Samples came from the ongoing ImmuneRACE study (first 160 participants) plus 1,254 subjects from 6 global collaborators. The dataset comprised deeply sampled blood TCRbeta repertoires from subjects exposed to, actively infected with, or recovered from COVID-19. Where available, HLA class I and class II types were obtained from metadata supplied by the sample provider rather than from assay-based typing. Points the paper makes about the study in general: Clinical and demographic metadata were provided uncurated, with the amount varying by source and participant.

Collaborating institutions collected whole blood in K2EDTA tubes following their own protocols. For TCRbeta analysis, collaborator samples were shipped as frozen whole blood, as isolated PBMCs, or as DNA extracted from either sample type. The CDR3 covers 15 residues, taking in both the cysteine and the phenylalanine. Only CDR3 DNA is held: 45 bases, read in frame from base 1. A distance of 14 bases separates the germline ends of V and J, which lose 6 bases and 3 bases respectively. Via the germline V gene (reference sequence), CDR1 is MNHEY and CDR2 SMNVEV. On this clone itself: No antigen is known for it. One base away there is no much larger clone; base qualities are not given.

TCRbeta CDR3 regions were amplified from genomic DNA using the immunoSEQ Assay, a bias-controlled multiplex PCR. Processing in the source paper ran as follows. The number of nucleated cells in each sample was estimated from the amplification of reference gene primers within the assay. Sequence reads were collapsed and filtered to measure the absolute abundance of every unique TCRbeta CDR3 rearrangement. For each sample, productive Simpson clonality was calculated as the square root of Simpson's diversity index across productive rearrangements. The clones in this table, taken by TCRdb from immuneACCESS, are in-frame only. Not every clone is retained; where verified, under half of the shortfall comes from an unresolved V gene, and the cause of the rest is unknown. That table gives V, J and clone size, and the DNA gave D and trimming. The sample table lists 91,000 or so clones, about 86% of them with a count of one. The biggest ten clones account for 10% to 15% of the sample.

Here the chain combines TRBV27 and TRBJ2-2; the D gene is possibly TRBD1, with 6 bases matching. Sequencing used peripheral blood. This receptor was identified in a woman in her fifties or sixties in a cohort sampled during active or convalescent COVID-19. The CDR3 protein sequence reads: CASRGRGEDTGELFF. The DNA is as follows: TGTGCCAGCAGAGGCAGGGGAGAGGACACCGGGGAGCTGTTTTTT.